A single sample gave rise to the 7 T cell receptor beta chains below, sequenced in a study of cytomegalovirus exposure and HLA in healthy donors. Primers: 60 Vbeta forward and 13 Jbeta reverse. Clones were read by immunoSEQ multiplex PCR, and TCRdb kept only the in-frame ones, dropping some. The sample gives about 160,000 clones, about 80% of which show up once; 1.5% to 1.7% is in the top ten. Sequenced: PBMCs. The receptors stem from a man aged 35-49 years in good health and CMV-seronegative.

The chain couples TRBV9 to TRBJ2-7, with TRBD2 matching over 11 bases. Per germline, CDR1 SGDLS and CDR2 YYNGEE. The length of the CDR3 is 15 residues. V lost 0 bases and J lost 1; bases outside the gene matches: 0. The CDR3 DNA follows: TGTGCCAGCAGCGTAGTAGCGGGAGGGTCCTACGAGCAGTACTTC. Protein: CASSVVAGGSYEQYF. Based on the CDR3 plus reference TRBV9 and TRBJ2-7, the full variable domain is DSGVTQTPKHLITATGQRVTLRCSPRSGDLSVYWYQQSLDQGLQFLIQYYNGEERAKGNILERFSAQQFPDLHSELNLSSLELGDSALYFCASSVVAGGSYEQYFGPGTRLTVT.

The chain links TRBV6-6 to TRBJ2-7; unclear D gene. From germline, CDR1 is MNHNY and CDR2 SVGAGI (reference sequence). V lost 6 bases and J 7 bases, leaving 16 bases between the germline ends. CDR3 length: 13 amino acids. DNA of the CDR3: TGTGCCAGCAGCGGCATTTCTACGGGTGAGCAGTACGTC. Translated, it gives CASSGISTGEQYV.

The DNA of the CDR3 is TGTGCCAGCAGCTTTTCCCCAAACTACGAGCAGTACGTC. Protein sequence: CASSFSPNYEQYV. The chain combines TRBV11-2 with TRBJ2-7; D gene uncertain. The CDR3 has 13 amino acids. Trimming took off 3 bases at V and 3 bases at J, with 9 bases between the two ends. The germline gives CDR1 SGHAT, CDR2 FQNNGV.

The chain recombines TRBV7-6 with TRBJ1-3; 9 nucleotides agree with TRBD1. The CDR3 covers 17 residues. CDR1 and CDR2 from the germline V gene are SGHVS and FNYEAQ. Trimming at V came to 5 bases and at J to 4 bases, leaving 12 bases not matched to a gene. CDR3 DNA sequence: TGTGCCAGCAGCCAGCGGACAGGGGAGAACGTCGGAAACACCATATATTTT. Protein: CASSQRTGENVGNTIYF.

This clone was recorded only once. This chain uses TRBV18 with TRBJ1-4; D might be TRBD1 (6 bases). The germline V gene encodes CDR1 KGHSH and CDR2 LQKENI. Trimming removed 9 bases at V and 1 base at J, with 9 bases between. The CDR3 covers 13 residues. The CDR3: CASTRGTNEKLFF. In DNA form, the CDR3 reads TGTGCCAGTACCAGGGGAACTAATGAAAAACTGTTTTTT.

The gene calls are TRBV25-1 and TRBJ2-2; possible D gene TRBD2, 5 bases. The V gene's germline CDR1 is MGHDK and CDR2 SYGVNS. The CDR3 length is 15 residues. Trimming took off 1 base at V and 4 bases at J, with 10 bases between the two ends. CDR3 residues: CASSELPAVTGELFF. The CDR3 DNA is TGTGCCAGCAGTGAATTACCAGCGGTCACCGGGGAGCTGTTTTTT. Looking up the rest from reference TRBV25-1 and TRBJ2-2 gives the full variable domain: EADIYQTPRYLVIGTGKKITLECSQTMGHDKMYWYQQDPGMELHLIHYSYGVNSTEKGDLSSESTVSRIRTEHFPLTLESARPSHTSQYLCASSELPAVTGELFFGEGSRLTVL.

V is TRBV18 and J is TRBJ2-3; no clear D gene. The CDR3 is 15 residues long. Germline V gene data show CDR1 as KGHSH and CDR2 as LQKENI. V was trimmed by 0 bases and J by 7 bases, leaving 14 bases between them. The DNA of the CDR3 is TGTGCCAGCTCACCACCGGGCACCCAATCTCATACGCAGTATTTT. Amino acid sequence: CASSPPGTQSHTQYF. The full variable domain, its missing parts supplied by reference TRBV18 and TRBJ2-3, is NAGVMQNPRHLVRRRGQEARLRCSPMKGHSHVYWYRQLPEEGLKFMVYLQKENIIDESGMPKERFSAEFPKEGPSILRIQQVVRGDSAAYFCASSPPGTQSHTQYFGPGTRLTVL.